This TCR beta chain appears in the sequencing data of a study of beta chain features in type 1 diabetes. Sorted populations all exceeded 95% purity. Overall study findings and caveats: Reduced insertions and increased deletions marked VDJ junctions in type 1 diabetes patients. Type 1 diabetes patients had moderately but significantly shorter TCRB CDR3s in all four CD4+ subsets.

Worth noting for this clone: Its antigen remains unidentified.

The investigators reverse transcribed all of the isolated RNA, so they sequenced expressed TCRB transcripts. Mean read depth for naive, central memory and regulatory T cell samples was 3.5 million or so reads. Data came from immunoSEQ multiplex PCR; TCRdb stores just in-frame clones and leaves some out. Of about 170,000 clones listed, almost 8% are singletons. The CDR3 extends over 13 amino acids. The germline CDR1 and CDR2 sequences are ENHRY and SYGVKD. With V trimmed by 6 bases and J by 5 bases, 5 bases remained unmatched. The chain joins TRBV10-3 to TRBJ2-7, with TRBD1 matching 9 bases. This sequence originates from a man in his late teens or twenties with type 1 diabetes. Input material: central memory CD4+ T cells from blood. The CDR3 here is CAIRTGGEDEQYF. CDR3 DNA sequence: TGTGCCATCAGAACAGGGGGCGAAGACGAGCAGTACTTC.